A selection of T cell receptor beta chains follows, all from one sample in a study of blood T cell repertoires in COVID-19. Data came from immunoSEQ multiplex PCR; TCRdb stores just in-frame clones and leaves some out. Altogether 35,000 to 45,000 clones are present, approximately 80% being singletons, with the ten largest covering around 20%. Sequencing was performed on peripheral blood. All receptors come from a man between 65 and 85 years old with acute or convalescent COVID-19. CDR3s include the opening cysteine and the closing phenylalanine or tryptophan. The order of the fields is CDR3 length, J gene, V gene, CDR3 protein.

CDR3 length: 13; J gene: TRBJ1-3; V gene: TRBV29-1; CDR3 protein: CSVVVVSGNTIYF
CDR3 length: 16; J gene: TRBJ1-6; V gene: TRBV5-1; CDR3 protein: CASSRRDTSYNSPLHF
CDR3 length: 16; J gene: TRBJ1-1; V gene: TRBV5-1; CDR3 protein: CASSPRRDRVATEAFF
CDR3 length: 15; J gene: TRBJ1-6; V gene: TRBV7-9; CDR3 protein: CASSSSQGGNSPLHF
CDR3 length: 15; J gene: TRBJ1-3; V gene: TRBV28; CDR3 protein: CASTGRGSSGNTIYF
CDR3 length: 13; J gene: TRBJ1-2; V gene: TRBV10-1; CDR3 protein: CASSPTANYGYTF
CDR3 length: 14; J gene: TRBJ1-2; V gene: TRBV28; CDR3 protein: CASSLQGFGYGYTF
CDR3 length: 15; J gene: TRBJ1-3; V gene: TRBV25-1; CDR3 protein: CASSERWPAGNTIYF
CDR3 length: 15; J gene: TRBJ2-1; V gene: TRBV7-3; CDR3 protein: CASSLIGGVYNEQFF
CDR3 length: 14; J gene: TRBJ1-4; V gene: TRBV6-6; CDR3 protein: CASSSGQINEKLFF
CDR3 length: 16; J gene: TRBJ1-5; V gene: TRBV7-6; CDR3 protein: CASTQDSYGGNQPQHF
CDR3 length: 16; J gene: TRBJ1-1; V gene: TRBV28; CDR3 protein: CASSLFSTGENTEAFF
CDR3 length: 15; J gene: TRBJ2-5; V gene: TRBV12-5; CDR3 protein: CASGSYSSGVGTQYF
CDR3 length: 13; J gene: TRBJ1-4; V gene: TRBV19; CDR3 protein: CASSITTNEKLFF
CDR3 length: 14; J gene: TRBJ1-1; V gene: TRBV27; CDR3 protein: CASKSQGVHTEAFF
CDR3 length: 15; J gene: TRBJ2-1; V gene: TRBV3-1/TRBV3-2; CDR3 protein: CASSGWTSEYNEQFF
CDR3 length: 13; J gene: TRBJ2-1; V gene: TRBV30; CDR3 protein: CAWSPGQGTEQFF
CDR3 length: 14; J gene: TRBJ1-2; V gene: TRBV6-5; CDR3 protein: CASSRTGQNYGYTF
CDR3 length: 15; J gene: TRBJ1-2; V gene: TRBV4-3; CDR3 protein: CASSRVWGRDYGYTF
CDR3 length: 15; J gene: TRBJ1-4; V gene: TRBV6-1; CDR3 protein: CASSDQTSGNEKLFF
CDR3 length: 13; J gene: TRBJ1-2; V gene: TRBV18; CDR3 protein: CASSSGQDYGYTF
CDR3 length: 12; J gene: TRBJ2-1; V gene: TRBV6-2/TRBV6-3; CDR3 protein: CASSYPYNEQFF
CDR3 length: 16; J gene: TRBJ2-1; V gene: TRBV7-9; CDR3 protein: CASSSWGGVGYNEQFF
CDR3 length: 14; J gene: TRBJ1-2; V gene: TRBV25-1; CDR3 protein: CASSESTGLLGYTF
CDR3 length: 16; J gene: TRBJ1-5; V gene: TRBV6-2/TRBV6-3; CDR3 protein: CASSYHTGRGNQPQHF